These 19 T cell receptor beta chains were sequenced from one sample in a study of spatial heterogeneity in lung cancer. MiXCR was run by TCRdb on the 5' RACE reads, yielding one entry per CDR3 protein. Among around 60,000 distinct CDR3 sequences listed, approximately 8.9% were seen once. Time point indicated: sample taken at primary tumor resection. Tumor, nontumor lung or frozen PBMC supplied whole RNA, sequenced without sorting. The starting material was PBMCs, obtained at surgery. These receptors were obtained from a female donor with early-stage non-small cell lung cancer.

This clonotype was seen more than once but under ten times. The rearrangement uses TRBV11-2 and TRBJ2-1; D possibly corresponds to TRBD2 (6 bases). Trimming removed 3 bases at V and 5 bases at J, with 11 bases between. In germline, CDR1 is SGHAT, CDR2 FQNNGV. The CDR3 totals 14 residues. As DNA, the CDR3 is TGTGCCAGCAGCTTGAGGGAGGATAACAATGAGCAGTTCTTC. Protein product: CASSLREDNNEQFF. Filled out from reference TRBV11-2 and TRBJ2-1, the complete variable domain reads EAGVAQSPRYKIIEKRQSVAFWCNPISGHATLYWYQQILGQGPKLLIQFQNNGVVDDSQLPKDRFSAERLKGVDSTLKIQPAKLEDSAVYLCASSLREDNNEQFFGPGTRLTVL.

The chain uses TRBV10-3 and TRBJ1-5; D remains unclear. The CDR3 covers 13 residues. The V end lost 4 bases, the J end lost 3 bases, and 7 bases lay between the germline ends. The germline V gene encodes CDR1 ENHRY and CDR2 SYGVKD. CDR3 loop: CAISVQVNQPQHF. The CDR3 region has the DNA TGTGCCATCAGTGTCCAGGTCAATCAGCCCCAGCATTTT.

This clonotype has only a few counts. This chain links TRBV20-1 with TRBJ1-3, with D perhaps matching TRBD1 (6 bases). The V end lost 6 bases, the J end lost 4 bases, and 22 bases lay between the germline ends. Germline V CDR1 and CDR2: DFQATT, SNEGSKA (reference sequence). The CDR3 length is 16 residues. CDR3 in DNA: TGCAGTGCCCAGGGGTCTCCTTACGTAAGGGGAAACACCATATATTTT. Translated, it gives CSAQGSPYVRGNTIYF.

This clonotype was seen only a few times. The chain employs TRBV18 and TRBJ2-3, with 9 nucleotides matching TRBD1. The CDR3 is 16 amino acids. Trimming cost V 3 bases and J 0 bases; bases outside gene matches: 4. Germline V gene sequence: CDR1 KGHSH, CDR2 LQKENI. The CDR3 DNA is TGTGCCAGCTCACCTGGACAGGGGACTAGCACAGATACGCAGTATTTT. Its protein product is CASSPGQGTSTDTQYF.

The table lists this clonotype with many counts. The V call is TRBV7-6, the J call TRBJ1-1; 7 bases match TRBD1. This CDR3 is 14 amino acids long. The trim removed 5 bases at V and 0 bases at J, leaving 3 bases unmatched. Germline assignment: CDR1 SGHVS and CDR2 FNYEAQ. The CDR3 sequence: CASSATGLNTEAFF. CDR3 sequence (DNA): TGTGCCAGCAGCGCGACAGGGTTGAACACTGAAGCTTTCTTT.

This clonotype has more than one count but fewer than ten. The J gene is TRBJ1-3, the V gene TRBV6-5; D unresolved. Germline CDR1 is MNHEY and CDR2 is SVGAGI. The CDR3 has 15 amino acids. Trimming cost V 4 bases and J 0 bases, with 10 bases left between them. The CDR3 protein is CASSFRTLSGNTIYF. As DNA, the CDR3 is TGTGCCAGCAGTTTCCGTACCCTCTCTGGAAACACCATATATTTT.

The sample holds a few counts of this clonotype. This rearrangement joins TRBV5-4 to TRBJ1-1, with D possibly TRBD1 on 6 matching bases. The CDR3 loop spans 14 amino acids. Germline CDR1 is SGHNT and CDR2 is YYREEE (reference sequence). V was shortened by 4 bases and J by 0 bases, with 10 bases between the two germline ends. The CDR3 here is CASSIQGMNTEAFF. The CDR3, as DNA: TGTGCCAGCAGCATACAGGGTATGAACACTGAAGCTTTCTTT. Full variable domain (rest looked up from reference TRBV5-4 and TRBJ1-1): ETGVTQSPTHLIKTRGQQVTLRCSSQSGHNTVSWYQQALGQGPQFIFQYYREEENGRGNFPPRFSGLQFPNYSSELNVNALELDDSALYLCASSIQGMNTEAFFGQGTRLTVV.

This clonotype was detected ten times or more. Written as DNA, the CDR3 is TGTGCCAGCAGTCCCTGGGACCGTTACTACGAGCAGTACTTC. Translating gives CASSPWDRYYEQYF. The chain links TRBV12-3 or TRBV12-4 to TRBJ2-7; either TRBD1 or TRBD2 may fit D (5 bases each). The CDR3 is made up of 14 amino acids. The V and J ends lost 5 bases and 3 bases respectively, with 14 bases between them.

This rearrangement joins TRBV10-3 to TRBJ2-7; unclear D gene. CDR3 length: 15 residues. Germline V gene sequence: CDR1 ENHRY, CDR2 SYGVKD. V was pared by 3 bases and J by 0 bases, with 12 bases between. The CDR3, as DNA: TGTGCCATCAGTGATGACTCTACCCTCTCCTACGAGCAGTACTTC. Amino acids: CAISDDSTLSYEQYF.

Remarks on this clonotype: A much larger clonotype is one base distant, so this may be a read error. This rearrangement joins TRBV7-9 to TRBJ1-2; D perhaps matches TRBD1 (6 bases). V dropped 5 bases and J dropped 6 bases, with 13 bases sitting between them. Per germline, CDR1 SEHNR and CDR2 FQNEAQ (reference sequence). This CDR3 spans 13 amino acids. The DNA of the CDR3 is TGTGCCAGCAGCCCTCGACAGGCGGATGGCTACACCTTC. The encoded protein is CASSPRQADGYTF. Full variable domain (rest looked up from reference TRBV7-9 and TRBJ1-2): DTGVSQNPRHKITKRGQNVTFRCDPISEHNRLYWYRQTLGQGPEFLTYFQNEAQLEKSRLLSDRFSAERPKGSFSTLEIQRTEQGDSAMYLCASSPRQADGYTFGSGTRLTVV.

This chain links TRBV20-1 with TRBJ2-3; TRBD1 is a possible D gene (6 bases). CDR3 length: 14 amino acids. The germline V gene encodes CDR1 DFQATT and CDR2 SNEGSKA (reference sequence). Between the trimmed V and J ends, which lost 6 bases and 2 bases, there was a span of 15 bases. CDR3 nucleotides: TGCAGTGCCCCGGCCACAGGGATCACAGATACGCAGTATTTT. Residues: CSAPATGITDTQYF.

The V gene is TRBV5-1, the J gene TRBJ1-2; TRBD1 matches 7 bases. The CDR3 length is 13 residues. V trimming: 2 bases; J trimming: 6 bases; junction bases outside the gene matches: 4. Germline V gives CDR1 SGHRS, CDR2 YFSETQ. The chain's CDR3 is CASSFDREHGYTF. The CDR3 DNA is TGCGCCAGCAGCTTCGACAGGGAGCATGGCTACACCTTC.

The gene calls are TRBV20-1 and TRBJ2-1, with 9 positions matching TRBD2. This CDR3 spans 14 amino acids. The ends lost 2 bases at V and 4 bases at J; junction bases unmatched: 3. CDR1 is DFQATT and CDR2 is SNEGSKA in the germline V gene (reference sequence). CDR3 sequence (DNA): TGCAGTGCTAGATGGAGCGGGGGGTACAATGAGCAGTTCTTC. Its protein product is CSARWSGGYNEQFF.

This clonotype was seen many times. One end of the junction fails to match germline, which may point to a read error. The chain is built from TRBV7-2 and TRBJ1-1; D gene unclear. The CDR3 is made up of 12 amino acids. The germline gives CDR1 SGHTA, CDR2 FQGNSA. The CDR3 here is CASSLERTEAFF. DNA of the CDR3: TGTGCCAGCAGCCTCGAAAGGACTGAAGCCTTCTTT.

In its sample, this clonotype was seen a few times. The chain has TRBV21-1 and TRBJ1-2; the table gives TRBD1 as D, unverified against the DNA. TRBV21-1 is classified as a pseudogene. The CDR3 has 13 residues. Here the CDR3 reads CASSRDRGEGYTF. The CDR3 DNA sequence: TGTGCCAGCAGCAGGGACAGGGGGGAGGGCTACACCTTC.

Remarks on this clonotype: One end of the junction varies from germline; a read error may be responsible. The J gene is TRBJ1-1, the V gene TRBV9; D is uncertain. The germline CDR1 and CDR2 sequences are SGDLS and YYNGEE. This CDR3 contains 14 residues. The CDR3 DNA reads TGTGCCAACAGCGGAACCTATGGGAACACTGAAGCTTTCTTT. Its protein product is CANSGTYGNTEAFF. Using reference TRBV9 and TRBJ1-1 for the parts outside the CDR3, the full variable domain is DSGVTQTPKHLITATGQRVTLRCSPRSGDLSVYWYQQSLDQGLQFLIQYYNGEERAKGNILERFSAQQFPDLHSELNLSSLELGDSALYFCANSGTYGNTEAFFGQGTRLTVV.

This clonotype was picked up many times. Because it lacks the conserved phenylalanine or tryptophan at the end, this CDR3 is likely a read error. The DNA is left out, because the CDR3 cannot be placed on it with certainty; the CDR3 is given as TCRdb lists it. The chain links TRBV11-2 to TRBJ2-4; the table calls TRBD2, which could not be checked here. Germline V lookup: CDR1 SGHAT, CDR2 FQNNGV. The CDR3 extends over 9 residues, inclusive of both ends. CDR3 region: CASSLVCGD.

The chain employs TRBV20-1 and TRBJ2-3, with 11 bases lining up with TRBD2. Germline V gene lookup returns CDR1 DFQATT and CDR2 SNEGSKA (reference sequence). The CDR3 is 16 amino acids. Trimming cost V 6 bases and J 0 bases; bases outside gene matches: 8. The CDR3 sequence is CSAAGTSGASTDTQYF. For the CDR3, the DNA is TGCAGTGCCGCGGGGACTAGCGGTGCTAGCACAGATACGCAGTATTTT.

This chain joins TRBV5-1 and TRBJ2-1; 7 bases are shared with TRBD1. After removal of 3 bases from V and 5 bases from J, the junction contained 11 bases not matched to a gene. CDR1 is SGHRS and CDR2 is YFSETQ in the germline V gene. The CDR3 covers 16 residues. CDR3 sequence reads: CASSSGLGQADNEQFF. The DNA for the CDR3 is TGCGCCAGCAGCTCCGGATTAGGACAGGCGGACAATGAGCAGTTCTTC. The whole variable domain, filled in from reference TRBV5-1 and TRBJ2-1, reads KAGVTQTPRYLIKTRGQQVTLSCSPISGHRSVSWYQQTPGQGLQFLFEYFSETQRNKGNFPGRFSGRQFSNSRSEMNVSTLELGDSALYLCASSSGLGQADNEQFFGPGTRLTVL.